The sequence of this TCR beta chain was determined in a study of CD8 T cells in Susac syndrome. Findings of the study overall: The study conceded that relatively few individuals underwent its TCR sequencing and HLA analysis.

Controls were healthy donors (matched for age and sex). FACS was used to enrich TEMRA cells, whereas the CD8+ and CD4+ T cells were obtained by negative isolation. Random hexamers were used to reverse transcribe an amount of about 0.45 to 1 ug RNA. TCR beta CDR3 was amplified by immunoSEQ covering 54 Vbeta and 13 Jbeta. TCRdb processed the immunoSEQ multiplex PCR reads anew with MiXCR; each CDR3 protein has one entry. The sample has about 160,000 distinct CDR3 sequences, 92% seen once. Concerning this clonotype itself: What it binds is not known.

This CDR3 contains 15 residues. The V gene end was trimmed by 5 bases and the J gene end by 4 bases; junction bases not matched to a gene: 10. The germline V gene has CDR1 SGHRS and CDR2 YFSETQ. The sequence derives from a human donor in good health. The rearrangement links TRBV5-1 to TRBJ1-2, with 8 nucleotides matching TRBD1. What was sequenced was CD4+ T cells from PBMCs. CDR3 residues: CASRMPLDRGYGYTF. The CDR3 nucleotides read TGCGCCAGCAGAATGCCGCTCGACAGGGGCTATGGCTACACCTTC.